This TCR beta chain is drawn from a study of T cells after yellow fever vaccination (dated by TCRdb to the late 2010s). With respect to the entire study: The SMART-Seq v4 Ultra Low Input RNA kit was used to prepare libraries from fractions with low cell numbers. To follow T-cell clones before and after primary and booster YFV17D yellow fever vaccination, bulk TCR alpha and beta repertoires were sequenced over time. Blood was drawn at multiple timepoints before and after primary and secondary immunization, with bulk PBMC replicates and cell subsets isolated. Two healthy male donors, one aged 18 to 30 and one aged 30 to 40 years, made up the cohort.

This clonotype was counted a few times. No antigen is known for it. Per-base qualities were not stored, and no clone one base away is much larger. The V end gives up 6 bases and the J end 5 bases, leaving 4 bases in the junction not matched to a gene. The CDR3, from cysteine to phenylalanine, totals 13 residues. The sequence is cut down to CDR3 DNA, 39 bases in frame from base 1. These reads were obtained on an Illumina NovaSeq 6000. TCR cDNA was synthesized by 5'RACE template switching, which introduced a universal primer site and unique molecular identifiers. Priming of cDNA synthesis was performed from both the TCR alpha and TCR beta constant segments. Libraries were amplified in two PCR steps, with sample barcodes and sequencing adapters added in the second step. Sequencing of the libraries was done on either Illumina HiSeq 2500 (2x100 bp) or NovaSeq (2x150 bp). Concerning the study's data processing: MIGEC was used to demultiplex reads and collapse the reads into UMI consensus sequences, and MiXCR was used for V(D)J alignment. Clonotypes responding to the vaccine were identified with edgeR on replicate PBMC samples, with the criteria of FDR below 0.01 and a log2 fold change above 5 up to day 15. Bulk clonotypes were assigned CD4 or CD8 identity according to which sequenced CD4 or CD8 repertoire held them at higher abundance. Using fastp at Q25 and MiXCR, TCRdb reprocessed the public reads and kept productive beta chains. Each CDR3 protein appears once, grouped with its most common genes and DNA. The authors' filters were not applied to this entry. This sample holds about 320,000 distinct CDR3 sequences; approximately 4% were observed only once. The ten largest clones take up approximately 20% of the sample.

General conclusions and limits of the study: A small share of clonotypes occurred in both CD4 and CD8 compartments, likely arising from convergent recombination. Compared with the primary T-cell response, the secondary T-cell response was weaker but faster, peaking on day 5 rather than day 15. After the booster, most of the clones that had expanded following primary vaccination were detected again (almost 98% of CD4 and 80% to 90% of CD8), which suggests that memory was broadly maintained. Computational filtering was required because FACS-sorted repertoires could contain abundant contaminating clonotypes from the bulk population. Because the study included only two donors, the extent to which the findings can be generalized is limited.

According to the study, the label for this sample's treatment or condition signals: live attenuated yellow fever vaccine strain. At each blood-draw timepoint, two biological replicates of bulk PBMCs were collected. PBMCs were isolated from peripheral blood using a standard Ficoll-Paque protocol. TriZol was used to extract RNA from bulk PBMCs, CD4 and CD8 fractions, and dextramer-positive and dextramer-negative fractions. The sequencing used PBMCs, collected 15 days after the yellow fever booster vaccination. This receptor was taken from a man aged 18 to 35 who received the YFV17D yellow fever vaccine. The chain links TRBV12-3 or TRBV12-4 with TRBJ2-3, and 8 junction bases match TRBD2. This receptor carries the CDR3 CASSGGAVDTQYF. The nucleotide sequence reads TGTGCCAGCAGCGGGGGGGCTGTAGATACGCAGTATTTT.